This TCR beta chain was sequenced for a study of blood T cell dynamics during melanoma immunotherapy. Background on the study: Metastatic melanoma patients received first-line pembrolizumab or nivolumab plus ipilimumab. General observations from the study: It remained unknown if the driving T cell clones were melanoma-specific.

Assay: immunoSEQ multiplex PCR; the TCRdb copy retains only in-frame clones and omits some. The sample has fewer than 13,000 clones; about nine tenths are singletons. Comments on this clone: What it binds is not known.

Time point noted: week 3, after first cycle of checkpoint inhibitor. Blood was drawn before treatment and at week 3 after checkpoint blockade. Germline lookup yields CDR1 LNHNV and CDR2 YYDKDF (reference sequence). This CDR3 comprises 12 residues. V was cut by 3 bases and J by 7 bases, with 7 bases left in between. This TCR was recovered from a human donor with melanoma. The material sequenced was blood, taken from a patient treated with checkpoint blockade. This chain uses TRBV15 with TRBJ1-5; no reliable D call. CDR3 nucleotide sequence: TGTGCCACCAGCAGTGAGATCCAGCCCCAGCATTTT. This translates into CATSSEIQPQHF.